Reported below is one T cell receptor (beta chain). Its antigen remains unidentified. The sample belongs to a study of cytomegalovirus exposure and HLA in healthy donors. Across the study: The approximately 710 first-cohort repertoires and the 95 to 150 validation repertoires shared the same platform, a later analysis reported. Study conclusions and caveats: The study listed approximately 170 cytomegalovirus-associated TCR beta chains.

V dropped 5 bases and J dropped 5; count of bases not matched to a gene: 7. Germline V CDR1 and CDR2: LNHDA, SQIVND (reference sequence). This CDR3 has 15 amino acids. TCRdb keeps only in-frame clones here, not all; method: immunoSEQ multiplex PCR. Of some 130,000 clones in the sample, approximately 80% are singletons; the top ten hold about 32%. The chain couples TRBV19 to TRBJ2-1; TRBD1 matches 9 bases. The sequencing input was PBMCs. This clonotype originated in a young man in good health and CMV-seropositive. The CDR3 protein is CASSGDRAKNNEQFF. CDR3 DNA sequence: TGTGCCAGTAGTGGGGACAGGGCGAAGAACAATGAGCAGTTCTTC.